The 20 T cell receptor beta chains presented below share a single source sample, sequenced in a study of T cell responses to AZD1222 COVID-19 vaccine (dated by TCRdb to the early 2020s). The meaning of the sample's time point label: baseline before first vaccination. The library was produced with the immunoSEQ multiplex PCR assay. TCRdb took this table from immuneACCESS and kept in-frame rearrangements with V and J called. Such tables lack part of the clones; where checked against another copy, unresolved V genes explain under half of the gap, and the rest is unexplained. Within this sample are about 110,000 clones, with just under 95% of them counted one time only. The ten largest clones capture roughly 7.8% of the sample. Specimen: peripheral blood, collected on day 0 of AZD1222 vaccination. The receptors were gathered from an adult in good health.

This clone has a single count. The V and J genes are TRBV19 and TRBJ2-1, with D perhaps given as TRBD1 or TRBD2 (6 bases each). The germline V gene has CDR1 LNHDA and CDR2 SQIVND (reference sequence). This CDR3 has 14 residues. Trimming pared 6 bases from V and 1 base from J, leaving 10 bases between. The CDR3 protein is CASREGGSYNEQFF. CDR3 DNA: TGTGCCAGTAGGGAAGGGGGGTCCTACAATGAGCAGTTCTTC.

The V call is TRBV7-9, the J call TRBJ2-6; 7 bases line up with TRBD2. V lost 3 bases to trimming and J lost 3 bases; unmatched junction nucleotides: 5. This CDR3 has 16 amino acids. Germline V gene lookup returns CDR1 SEHNR and CDR2 FQNEAQ (reference sequence). The CDR3 loop reads CASSFGRGGGANVLTF. DNA for the CDR3: TGTGCCAGCAGCTTTGGGAGGGGTGGTGGGGCCAACGTCCTGACTTTC. The full variable domain, with the rest looked up from reference TRBV7-9 and TRBJ2-6, is DTGVSQNPRHKITKRGQNVTFRCDPISEHNRLYWYRQTLGQGPEFLTYFQNEAQLEKSRLLSDRFSAERPKGSFSTLEIQRTEQGDSAMYLCASSFGRGGGANVLTFGAGSRLTVL.

The V gene is TRBV25-1, the J gene TRBJ1-3, with TRBD1 identical over 10 bases. CDR1 MGHDK and CDR2 SYGVNS come from the germline V gene. After removal of 5 bases from V and 2 bases from J, the junction contained 6 bases not matched to a gene. CDR3 length: 16 amino acids. CDR3 in amino acids: CASSRAGTGAGNTIYF. The CDR3 nucleotides are TGTGCCAGCAGTCGGGCCGGGACAGGGGCTGGAAACACCATATATTTT.

The V and J genes are TRBV9 and TRBJ2-2, with unresolved D. In germline, CDR1 is SGDLS, CDR2 YYNGEE. This CDR3 has 14 residues. The ends were cut back, 6 bases at V and 4 bases at J, with 13 bases in the middle. The DNA of the CDR3 is TGTGCCAGCACAGTATTCGAGGCCACCGGGGAGCTGTTTTTT. Translation: CASTVFEATGELFF.

As to this clone: Other DNA sequences of this sample code for an identical CDR3. The V gene is TRBV7-9, the J gene TRBJ2-5; TRBD1 agrees at 9 bases. The V gene end was trimmed by 3 bases and the J gene end by 1 base; junction bases not matched to a gene: 0. CDR1 SEHNR and CDR2 FQNEAQ come from the germline V gene (reference sequence). The CDR3 extends over 14 amino acids. The CDR3 DNA reads as TGTGCCAGCAGCTTGACAGGGGGCCAAGAGACCCAGTACTTC. This encodes CASSLTGGQETQYF.

V usage is TRBV28 and J usage is TRBJ2-5, with 11 bases identical to TRBD2. The CDR3 sequence is 15 residues long. Germline CDR1 reads MDHEN; CDR2 reads SYDVKM. The ends lost 2 bases at V and 4 bases at J; junction bases unmatched: 3. Here the CDR3 reads CASSLPSGGRETQYF. The CDR3 coding sequence is TGTGCCAGCAGTTTACCTAGCGGGGGGAGAGAGACCCAGTACTTC.

CDR3 in DNA: TGCGCCAGCGCCTCCGGGGGGAGGGCCGAGACCCAGTACTTC. This sequence encodes CASASGGRAETQYF. The chain combines TRBV5-1 with TRBJ2-5; 7 positions agree with TRBD2. The trim removed 7 bases at V and 5 bases at J, leaving 11 bases unmatched. Germline values: CDR1 SGHRS, CDR2 YFSETQ. This CDR3 region has 14 residues.

The gene calls are TRBV9 and TRBJ1-1; TRBD1 matches 7 bases. The germline CDR1 and CDR2 sequences are SGDLS and YYNGEE. This CDR3 is 20 amino acids long. V lost 0 bases and J lost 1; bases outside the gene matches: 18. CDR3 sequence: CASSVAGARGSGTANTEAFF. The CDR3 region has the DNA TGTGCCAGCAGCGTAGCTGGTGCGCGCGGTAGCGGGACAGCGAACACTGAAGCTTTCTTT.

The chain links TRBV11-2 to TRBJ2-1; D is ambiguous. Germline V lookup: CDR1 SGHAT, CDR2 FQNNGV. Trimming stripped 1 base from V and 4 bases from J, with 14 bases between. CDR3 length: 16 amino acids. The CDR3 loop is CASSLVGYVSYNEQFF. DNA of the CDR3: TGTGCCAGCAGCTTAGTTGGGTACGTGTCGTACAATGAGCAGTTCTTC. The full variable domain, with the rest looked up from reference TRBV11-2 and TRBJ2-1, is EAGVAQSPRYKIIEKRQSVAFWCNPISGHATLYWYQQILGQGPKLLIQFQNNGVVDDSQLPKDRFSAERLKGVDSTLKIQPAKLEDSAVYLCASSLVGYVSYNEQFFGPGTRLTVL.

This chain connects TRBV12-3 or TRBV12-4 to TRBJ2-3, with a weak D call TRBD1 (6 bases). With 7 bases removed from V and 2 bases from J, the gap between germline ends came to 10 bases. The CDR3 loop spans 13 amino acids. The CDR3, as DNA: TGTGCCAGCACGGGACAACTCACAGATACGCAGTATTTT. This encodes CASTGQLTDTQYF.

The rearrangement joins TRBV7-2 to TRBJ1-2; TRBD1 is a possible D gene (6 bases). The CDR3 length is 16 residues. The V and J ends lost 4 bases and 6 bases respectively, with 21 bases between them. CDR1 and CDR2 (germline): SGHTA, FQGNSA. The CDR3 is CASSSDDRRVNDGYTF. CDR3 nucleotides: TGTGCCAGCAGCTCAGATGACAGGAGAGTCAACGATGGCTACACCTTC.

This chain joins TRBV15 and TRBJ1-2; D is unclear. The CDR3 covers 17 residues. With 1 base removed from V and 0 bases from J, the gap between germline ends came to 15 bases. The germline V gene encodes CDR1 LNHNV and CDR2 YYDKDF (reference sequence). This CDR3 is CATSRAPGPETNYGYTF. CDR3 coding DNA: TGTGCCACCAGCAGAGCCCCCGGGCCCGAGACTAACTATGGCTACACCTTC.

The chain joins TRBV5-4 to TRBJ1-6; D remains unclear. Looked up from germline, CDR1 is SGHNT and CDR2 is YYREEE (reference sequence). CDR3 length: 12 amino acids. V lost 2 bases to trimming and J lost 10 bases, with 7 bases between them. The CDR3 loop reads CASSFGYSPLHF. CDR3 DNA: TGTGCCAGCAGCTTCGGTTACTCACCCCTCCACTTT.

CDR3 DNA: TGTGCCAGCAGCAGATCACTTGGGAGTGGCCAGACCCAGTACTTC. It encodes CASSRSLGSGQTQYF. The J gene is TRBJ2-5, the V gene TRBV7-8; D possibly corresponds to TRBD2 (5 bases). Germline CDR1 SGHVS, CDR2 FQNEAQ. The CDR3 sequence is 15 residues long. V lost 5 bases, J lost 6 bases, and 19 bases lay in between.

The chain recombines TRBV7-8 with TRBJ1-1; D might be TRBD1 (5 bases). The V and J ends lost 8 bases and 5 bases respectively, with 18 bases between them. This CDR3 spans 14 amino acids. Germline V gives CDR1 SGHVS, CDR2 FQNEAQ. In DNA form, the CDR3 reads TGTGCCAGCTTCTTCAGGATTGGGGGAACTGAAGCTTTCTTT. Its protein is CASFFRIGGTEAFF.

The CDR3 loop is CASSFGGYEQYF. In nucleotides, the CDR3 is TGTGCCAGCAGTTTCGGGGGGTACGAGCAGTACTTC. The chain uses TRBV12-3 or TRBV12-4 and TRBJ2-7, with TRBD2 matching 7 bases. V lost 3 bases to trimming and J lost 4 bases; unmatched junction nucleotides: 0. This CDR3 is 12 amino acids long.

The V and J genes are TRBV6-5 and TRBJ2-7, with D unclear. Looked up from germline, CDR1 is MNHEY and CDR2 is SVGAGI. The CDR3 has 12 amino acids. V gave up 6 bases and J gave up 3 bases, with 9 bases separating them. The CDR3 sequence: CASRDTYYEQYF. CDR3 in DNA: TGTGCCAGCAGAGACACCTACTACGAGCAGTACTTC.

The chain carries TRBV2 and TRBJ1-2; D might be TRBD1 (5 bases). Trimming removed 4 bases at V and 4 bases at J, with 16 bases between. Germline-derived CDR1 and CDR2 are SNHLY and FYNNEI. The CDR3 length is 15 residues. CDR3 DNA sequence: TGTGCCAGCAGTGCGGTGGTAGGGACGGTCTATGGCTACACCTTC. It encodes CASSAVVGTVYGYTF.

The J gene is TRBJ1-5, the V gene TRBV6-5; no reliable D call. This CDR3 has 15 residues. CDR1 MNHEY and CDR2 SVGAGI come from the germline V gene. V was pared by 0 bases and J by 0 bases, with 6 bases between. This CDR3 is CASSYSSGSNQPQHF. The CDR3 DNA is TGTGCCAGCAGTTACTCGTCAGGTAGCAATCAGCCCCAGCATTTT.

This chain uses TRBV27 with TRBJ1-6; 9 bases align to TRBD1. The germline V gene has CDR1 MNHEY and CDR2 SMNVEV (reference sequence). The CDR3 runs 15 residues. V trimming: 5 bases; J trimming: 7 bases; junction bases outside the gene matches: 6. The CDR3 sequence: CASSTGQGWNSPLHF. CDR3 nucleotide sequence: TGTGCCAGCAGTACCGGACAGGGGTGGAATTCACCCCTCCACTTT.